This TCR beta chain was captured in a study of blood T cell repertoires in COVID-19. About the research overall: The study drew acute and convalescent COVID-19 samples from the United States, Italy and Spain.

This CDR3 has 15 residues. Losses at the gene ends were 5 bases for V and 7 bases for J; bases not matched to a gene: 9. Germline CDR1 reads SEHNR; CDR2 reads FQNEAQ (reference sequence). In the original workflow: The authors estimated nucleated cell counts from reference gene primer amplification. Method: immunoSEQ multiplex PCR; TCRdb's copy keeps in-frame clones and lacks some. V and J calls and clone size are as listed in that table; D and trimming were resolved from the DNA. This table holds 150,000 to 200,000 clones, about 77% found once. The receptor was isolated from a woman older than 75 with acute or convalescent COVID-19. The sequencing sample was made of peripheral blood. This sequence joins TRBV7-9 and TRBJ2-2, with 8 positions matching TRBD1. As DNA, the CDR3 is TGTGCCAGCAGCCGTGACAGGGGTTTGGTCGGGGAGCTGTTTTTT. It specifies CASSRDRGLVGELFF.